This T cell receptor beta chain derives from a study of T cells in narcolepsy. In the study overall: Enrolled donors included narcolepsy type 1 or type 2 patients and healthy controls.

Study-level findings and limits: HCRT-specific and TRIB2-specific autoreactive clonotypes appeared among same-patient CSF and blood CD4+ clonotypes. Healthy controls reportedly lacked the autoreactive clonotypes serially found in patients' blood. Autoreactive clone sequences were missing from some blood memory CD4+ repertoires.

Assay used: immunoSEQ multiplex PCR; TCRdb lists only in-frame clones, some missing. The data hold about 27,000 clones, with around nine tenths observed a single time. After removal of 6 bases from V and 6 bases from J, the junction contained 3 bases not matched to a gene. CDR1 and CDR2 from the germline V gene are SNHLY and FYNNEI. The length of the CDR3 is 14 residues. Remarks on this clone: Its specificity is not known.

The source is a human donor with narcolepsy. The chain couples TRBV2 to TRBJ1-6; 9 nucleotides match TRBD1. Sequencing was done on a sample of CD45RA- memory CD4+ T cells from PBMCs. The CDR3 DNA reads as TGTGCCAGCAGGGGGACAGGGCGTAATTCACCCCTCCACTTT. Its protein product is CASRGTGRNSPLHF. The full variable domain, rest sourced from reference TRBV2 and TRBJ1-6, is EPEVTQTPSHQVTQMGQEVILRCVPISNHLYFYWYRQILGQKVEFLVSFYNNEISEKSEIFDDQFSVERPDGSNFTLKIRSTKLEDSAMYFCASRGTGRNSPLHFGNGTRLTVT.